The 17 T cell receptor beta chains in this list originate from one sample, sequenced in a study of blood T cell repertoires in COVID-19. Clones were read by immunoSEQ multiplex PCR, and TCRdb kept only the in-frame ones, dropping some. Among approximately 220,000 clones listed, about 83% were seen once. Sequencing was carried out using peripheral blood. Source of these receptors: a woman aged 40 to 50 with active or convalescent COVID-19.

This clone was detected only a few times. The rearrangement links TRBV30 to TRBJ1-2, with 9 positions matching TRBD1. This CDR3 has 12 amino acids. Germline values: CDR1 GTSNPN, CDR2 SVGIG (reference sequence). The CDR3 DNA reads TGTGCGCACCACCGGACAGGGGCTGGCTACACCTTC. Its protein product is CAHHRTGAGYTF.

The chain has TRBV5-5 and TRBJ2-7, with 9 bases matching TRBD2. Germline V gives CDR1 SGHKS, CDR2 YYEKEE (reference sequence). The J segment lost 4 bases and the V segment lost 4 bases, leaving 9 bases of the junction unmatched. This CDR3 contains 15 residues. The CDR3 DNA reads as TGTGCCAGCAGCCCGGGGGCGGGAGGGTCGTACGAGCAGTACTTC. Amino acids: CASSPGAGGSYEQYF.

The V call is TRBV14, the J call TRBJ2-3; D is unresolved. The length of the CDR3 is 15 residues. Germline V lookup: CDR1 SGHDN, CDR2 FVKESK. V was trimmed by 0 bases and J by 6 bases, leaving 13 bases between them. The CDR3 DNA sequence: TGTGCCAGCAGCCAAGATCAGCTGGCGGCCGATACGCAGTATTTT. Its protein product is CASSQDQLAADTQYF. Together with reference TRBV14 and TRBJ2-3, the CDR3 gives the full variable domain: EAGVTQFPSHSVIEKGQTVTLRCDPISGHDNLYWYRRVMGKEIKFLLHFVKESKQDESGMPNNRFLAERTGGTYSTLKVQPAELEDSGVYFCASSQDQLAADTQYFGPGTRLTVL.

The V gene is TRBV7-9, the J gene TRBJ2-7; 11 bases line up with TRBD2. The junction had 7 bases not matched to a gene; V was cut back by 3 bases and J by 6 bases. Germline CDR1 reads SEHNR; CDR2 reads FQNEAQ (reference sequence). There are 15 residues in the CDR3. Here the CDR3 reads CASSLLAGGSGEQYF. CDR3 bases: TGTGCCAGCAGCTTGCTAGCGGGAGGATCGGGCGAGCAGTACTTC. Supplemented by reference TRBV7-9 and TRBJ2-7, the full variable domain reads DTGVSQNPRHKITKRGQNVTFRCDPISEHNRLYWYRQTLGQGPEFLTYFQNEAQLEKSRLLSDRFSAERPKGSFSTLEIQRTEQGDSAMYLCASSLLAGGSGEQYFGPGTRLTVT.

CDR3 loop: CASSPRPGTSGSAQYF. The CDR3 DNA reads TGTGCCAGCAGCCCCCGCCCCGGGACTAGCGGGAGCGCCCAGTACTTC. The chain links TRBV5-5 to TRBJ2-5, with 14 bases aligning to TRBD2. Germline V gene sequence: CDR1 SGHKS, CDR2 YYEKEE (reference sequence). The CDR3 consists of 16 residues. V dropped 4 bases and J dropped 9; count of bases not matched to a gene: 11. Drawing the rest from reference TRBV5-5 and TRBJ2-5, the complete variable domain is DAGVTQSPTHLIKTRGQQVTLRCSPISGHKSVSWYQQVLGQGPQFIFQYYEKEERGRGNFPDRFSARQFPNYSSELNVNALLLGDSALYLCASSPRPGTSGSAQYFGPGTRLLVL.

This chain connects TRBV10-3 to TRBJ2-5; 8 bases line up with TRBD2. The ends lost 7 bases at V and 3 bases at J; junction bases unmatched: 7. CDR1 and CDR2 from the germline V gene are ENHRY and SYGVKD. The CDR3 covers 14 residues. The CDR3 DNA reads as TGTGCCATCAAGGCACTAGCGGACGAAGAGACCCAGTACTTC. Translating gives CAIKALADEETQYF.

V gene TRBV28 combines with J gene TRBJ1-1, with TRBD1 matching 8 bases. There are 14 residues in the CDR3. With 8 bases clipped from V and 4 bases from J, the junction kept 9 bases outside the gene matches. The V gene's germline CDR1 is MDHEN and CDR2 SYDVKM. The CDR3 loop reads CASRQGAGGTEAFF. Here the CDR3 DNA reads TGTGCCAGCCGGCAGGGGGCTGGGGGCACTGAAGCTTTCTTT.

V is TRBV5-6 and J is TRBJ2-6; D is unclear. V was pared by 4 bases and J by 0 bases, with 8 bases between. Germline-derived CDR1 and CDR2 are SGHDT and YYEEEE. The CDR3 totals 15 residues. The chain's CDR3 is CASSPSVSGANVLTF. CDR3 DNA sequence: TGTGCCAGCAGCCCCTCAGTCTCTGGGGCCAACGTCCTGACTTTC.

The CDR3 here is CASSIAGGGQPQHF. In DNA, the CDR3 is TGTGCCAGTAGTATAGCAGGGGGCGGTCAGCCCCAGCATTTT. This rearrangement joins TRBV19 to TRBJ1-5, with 8 bases that match TRBD1. From germline, CDR1 is LNHDA and CDR2 SQIVND (reference sequence). This CDR3 has 14 amino acids. The J segment lost 6 bases and the V segment lost 1 base, leaving 2 bases of the junction unmatched.

In DNA, the CDR3 is TGTGCCAGCAGCTTAGATTGGACAAACAATGAGCAGTTCTTC. Translation: CASSLDWTNNEQFF. The V gene is TRBV11-3, the J gene TRBJ2-1; the D gene is possibly TRBD1 (5 bases). This CDR3 contains 14 residues. Germline V gene lookup returns CDR1 SGHNT and CDR2 YENEEA. V shed 0 bases and J shed 5 bases, with 8 bases lying between them.

This chain joins TRBV28 and TRBJ1-2; no firm D call. Germline V gene sequence: CDR1 MDHEN, CDR2 SYDVKM. This CDR3 has 13 amino acids. Trimming removed 7 bases at V and 3 bases at J, with 12 bases between. Here the CDR3 reads CASIPGADYGYTF. The CDR3 DNA reads TGTGCCAGCATCCCAGGTGCCGACTATGGCTACACCTTC.

The J gene is TRBJ1-1, the V gene TRBV10-1, with D unclear. Germline V gene data show CDR1 as WNHNN and CDR2 as SYGVQD (reference sequence). The V and J ends lost 0 bases and 0 bases respectively, with 8 bases between them. This CDR3 region has 15 residues. The CDR3 DNA sequence: TGCGCCAGCAGTGAGTCCATCCAGGTGAACACTGAAGCTTTCTTT. Its translation is CASSESIQVNTEAFF.

This rearrangement joins TRBV12-5 to TRBJ1-2; the D is unclear. The germline V gene encodes CDR1 LGHNT and CDR2 FRNRAP. The V gene lost 4 bases and the J gene lost 8 bases, with 17 bases spanning the gap. This CDR3 region has 14 residues. In DNA form, the CDR3 reads TGTGCTAGTGGTTCCGGCCGTGATGCGGGCGGCTACACCTTC. As protein: CASGSGRDAGGYTF.

This rearrangement joins TRBV20-1 to TRBJ2-5, with 9 bases matching TRBD2. Germline assignment: CDR1 DFQATT and CDR2 SNEGSKA (reference sequence). J lost 4 bases, V lost 3 bases, and 6 bases had no gene match. The CDR3 consists of 14 residues. The CDR3 DNA reads TGCAGTGCTAGTTCTAGCGGGATTGGAGAGACCCAGTACTTC. Protein sequence: CSASSSGIGETQYF.

This sequence joins TRBV12-3 or TRBV12-4 and TRBJ1-1; weak D call: TRBD1 (5 bases). Trimming took 3 bases from V and 6 from J, leaving 8 bases between them. The CDR3 has 12 residues. The CDR3 nucleotides are TGTGCCAGCAGTTTGGGGGGAGCTGAAGCTTTCTTT. It translates to CASSLGGAEAFF.

This clone was seen ten or more times. The rearrangement links TRBV2 to TRBJ1-1; D is possibly TRBD1 (5 bases). Germline CDR1 SNHLY, CDR2 FYNNEI. Trimming removed 6 bases from V and 4 bases from J, with 15 bases in between. The CDR3 has 14 amino acids. CDR3 sequence: CASSWGQGGTEAFF. DNA for the CDR3: TGTGCCAGCAGCTGGGGCCAGGGCGGCACTGAAGCTTTCTTT.

The V gene is TRBV4-2, the J gene TRBJ2-1; 7 positions agree with TRBD2. V shed 0 bases and J 5 bases; nucleotides not matched to a gene: 16. Germline V gives CDR1 LGHNA, CDR2 YNFKEQ. The CDR3 runs to 19 residues. Here the CDR3 reads CASSQDHVLYGGGDNEQFF. In DNA form, the CDR3 reads TGTGCCAGCAGCCAAGATCACGTTTTGTATGGCGGGGGAGACAATGAGCAGTTCTTC.